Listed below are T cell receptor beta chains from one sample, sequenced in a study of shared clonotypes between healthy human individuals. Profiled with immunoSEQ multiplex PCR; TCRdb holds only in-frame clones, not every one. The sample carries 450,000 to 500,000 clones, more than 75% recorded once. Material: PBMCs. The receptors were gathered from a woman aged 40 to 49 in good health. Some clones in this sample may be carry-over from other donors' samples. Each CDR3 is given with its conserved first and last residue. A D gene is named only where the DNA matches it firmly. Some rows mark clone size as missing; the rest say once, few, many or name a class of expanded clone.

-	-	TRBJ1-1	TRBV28	CASSLVAEQEAFF	TGTGCCAGCAGTTTAGTCGCGGAACAGGAAGCTTTCTTT
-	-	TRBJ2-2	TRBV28	CASSFLTGELFF	TGTGCCAGCAGTTTTTTAACCGGGGAGCTGTTTTTT
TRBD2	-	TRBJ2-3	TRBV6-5	CASSYGTSGGGPQYF	TGTGCCAGCAGTTACGGGACTAGCGGGGGCGGTCCCCAGTATTTT
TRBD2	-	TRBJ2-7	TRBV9	CASSSGLAGYEQYF	TGTGCCAGCAGCTCCGGACTAGCGGGCTACGAGCAGTACTTC
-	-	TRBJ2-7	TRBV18	CASSTGEEVAYEQYF	TGTGCCAGCTCTACCGGGGAGGAGGTGGCCTACGAGCAGTACTTC
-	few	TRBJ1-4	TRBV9	CASSQWAGNEKLFF	TGTGCCAGCAGCCAGTGGGCAGGGAATGAAAAACTGTTTTTT
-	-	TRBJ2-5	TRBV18	CASSMTVQETQYF	TGTGCCAGCTCCATGACAGTTCAAGAGACCCAGTACTTC
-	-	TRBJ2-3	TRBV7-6	CASSTAEDTQYF	TGTGCCAGCAGCACAGCCGAGGATACGCAGTATTTT
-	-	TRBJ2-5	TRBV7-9	CASSFRPDYQETQYF	TGTGCCAGCAGCTTTAGACCCGATTACCAAGAGACCCAGTACTTC
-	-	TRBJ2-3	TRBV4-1	CASSQLGPATDTQYF	TGCGCCAGCAGCCAATTGGGTCCAGCCACAGATACGCAGTATTTT
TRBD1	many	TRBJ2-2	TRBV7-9	CASSLEGGIGELFF	TGTGCCAGCAGCTTAGAAGGGGGCATCGGGGAGCTGTTTTTT
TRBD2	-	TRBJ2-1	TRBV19	CASSPLAGEDNEQFF	TGTGCCAGTAGTCCCCTCGCGGGAGAGGACAATGAGCAGTTCTTC
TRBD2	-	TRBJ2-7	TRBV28	CASSISGSGAYYEQYF	TGTGCCAGCAGCATTAGCGGGAGCGGGGCCTACTACGAGCAGTACTTC
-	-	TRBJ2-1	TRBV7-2	CASSLDSAGIGEQFF	TGTGCCAGCAGCTTAGATAGCGCAGGGATCGGTGAGCAGTTCTTC
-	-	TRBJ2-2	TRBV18	CASSPYDPSNTGELFF	TGTGCCAGCTCACCATACGATCCCTCGAACACCGGGGAGCTGTTTTTT
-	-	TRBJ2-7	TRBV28	CASSLFTYEQYF	TGTGCCAGCAGTTTATTTACCTACGAGCAGTACTTC
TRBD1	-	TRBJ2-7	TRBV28	CASSLAGTGGHEQYF	TGTGCCAGCAGTCTCGCGGGGACAGGGGGCCACGAGCAGTACTTC
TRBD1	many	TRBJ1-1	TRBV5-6	CASSAGTALTEAFF	TGTGCCAGCAGTGCCGGGACAGCTCTCACTGAAGCTTTCTTT
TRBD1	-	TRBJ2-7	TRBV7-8	CASSLAGTALSYEQYF	TGTGCCAGCAGCTTGGCCGGGACAGCTTTATCCTACGAGCAGTACTTC
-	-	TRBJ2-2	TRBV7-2	CASSLDQRANTGELFF	TGTGCCAGCAGCTTAGATCAGCGGGCGAACACCGGGGAGCTGTTTTTT
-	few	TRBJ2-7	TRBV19	CASSNPGHRGGQYF	TGTGCCAGTAGTAATCCGGGACACCGGGGCGGGCAGTACTTC
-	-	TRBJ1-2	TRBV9	CATGRQPNYGYTF	TGTGCCACCGGGAGGCAACCTAACTATGGCTACACCTTC
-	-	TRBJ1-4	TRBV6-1	CASRGAGSLDEKLFF	TGTGCCAGCAGGGGGGCTGGATCGCTGGATGAAAAACTGTTTTTT
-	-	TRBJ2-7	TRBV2	CASSEPPPSSYEQYF	TGTGCCAGCAGTGAACCCCCCCCGAGCTCCTACGAGCAGTACTTC
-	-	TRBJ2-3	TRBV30	CAWSLRGITDTQYF	TGTGCCTGGTCGTTGCGGGGCATCACAGATACGCAGTATTTT
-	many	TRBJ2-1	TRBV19	CASSWRKGEQFF	TGTGCCAGTAGTTGGAGAAAAGGTGAGCAGTTCTTC
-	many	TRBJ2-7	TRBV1	CTSSQRTSGRTAREQYF	TGCACCAGCAGCCAGCGGACTAGCGGGAGAACAGCTAGGGAGCAGTACTTC
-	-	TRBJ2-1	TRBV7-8	CASSLAPGNEQFF	TGTGCCAGCAGCTTAGCCCCGGGAAATGAGCAGTTCTTC
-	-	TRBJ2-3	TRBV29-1	CSVASLRTDTQYF	TGCAGCGTTGCGAGTTTGCGGACAGATACGCAGTATTTT
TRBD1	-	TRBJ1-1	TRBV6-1	CASRGTDSNTEAFF	TGTGCCAGCAGGGGGACAGACTCGAACACTGAAGCTTTCTTT
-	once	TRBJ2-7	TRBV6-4	CASSDSIWAYEQYF	TGTGCCAGCAGTGACTCGATTTGGGCCTACGAGCAGTACTTC
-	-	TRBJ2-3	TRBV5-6	CASTPRGAQSTDTQYF	TGTGCCAGCACCCCCCGGGGGGCACAGAGCACAGATACGCAGTATTTT
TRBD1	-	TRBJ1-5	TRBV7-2	CASSPDRDRSNQPQHF	TGTGCCAGCAGCCCGGACAGGGATCGTAGCAATCAGCCCCAGCATTTT
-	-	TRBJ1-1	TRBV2	CASSGTGAAEAFF	TGTGCCAGCAGTGGGACGGGGGCGGCTGAAGCTTTCTTT
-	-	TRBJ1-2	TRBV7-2	CASSLRQEGRSYTF	TGTGCCAGCAGCTTAAGGCAGGAGGGTAGGAGCTACACCTTC
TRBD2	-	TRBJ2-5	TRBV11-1	CASSTNLAGTSAQYF	TGTGCCAGCAGCACAAATCTAGCGGGGACATCCGCCCAGTACTTC
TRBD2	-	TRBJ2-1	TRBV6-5	CASSYGLEFNEQFF	TGTGCCAGCAGTTACGGACTAGAATTCAATGAGCAGTTCTTC
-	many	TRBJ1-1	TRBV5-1	CASSLGPRENTEAFF	TGCGCCAGCAGCTTGGGTCCCAGGGAGAACACTGAAGCTTTCTTT
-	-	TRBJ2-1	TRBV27	CASSLDPRWGQGYNEQFF	TGTGCCAGCAGTCTAGACCCGAGGTGGGGTCAAGGCTACAATGAGCAGTTCTTC
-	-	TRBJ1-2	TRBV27	CASSPGLGRGLYTGYTF	TGTGCCAGCAGTCCCGGACTCGGCCGGGGACTATATACTGGCTACACCTTC
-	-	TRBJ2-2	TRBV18	CASSPLSGLANTGELFF	TGTGCCAGCTCCCCCCTATCGGGCCTCGCGAACACCGGGGAGCTGTTTTTT
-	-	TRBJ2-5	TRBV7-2	CASSLGGSAEETQYF	TGTGCCAGCAGCTTAGGGGGGAGCGCCGAAGAGACCCAGTACTTC
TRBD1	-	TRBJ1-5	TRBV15	CATSRDGTANQPQHF	TGTGCCACCAGCAGAGACGGGACAGCTAATCAGCCCCAGCATTTT
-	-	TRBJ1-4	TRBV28	CASSLSGTSEKLFF	TGTGCCAGCAGTTTATCAGGGACCAGTGAAAAACTGTTTTTT
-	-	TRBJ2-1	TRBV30	CAWSVPSGHNEQFF	TGTGCCTGGAGTGTACCCTCGGGCCACAATGAGCAGTTCTTC